This T cell receptor beta chain was captured in a study of blood T cell repertoires in COVID-19. Methods used by the authors: How many nucleated cells were present was estimated from reference gene primer amplification. The assay was immunoSEQ multiplex PCR, and TCRdb's table has in-frame clones only and misses some. V and J calls and clone size come straight from that table; D and trimming were deduced from the DNA. The sample has a few hundred thousand clones, around 80% seen once. Trimming took off 4 bases at V and 0 bases at J, with 23 bases between the two ends. Germline CDR1 MRHNA, CDR2 SNTAGT. The CDR3 has 19 residues.

The gene calls are TRBV6-4 and TRBJ2-3, with D perhaps matching TRBD2 (5 bases). Sequencing was performed on PBMCs or T cells enriched from blood (not recorded which). This TCR derives from a man aged 30 to 39 with acute COVID-19. CDR3 nucleotide sequence: TGTGCCAGCAGTGCCGCTCGGTTGGGAGCGGATACTAGCACAGATACGCAGTATTTT. As protein: CASSAARLGADTSTDTQYF.